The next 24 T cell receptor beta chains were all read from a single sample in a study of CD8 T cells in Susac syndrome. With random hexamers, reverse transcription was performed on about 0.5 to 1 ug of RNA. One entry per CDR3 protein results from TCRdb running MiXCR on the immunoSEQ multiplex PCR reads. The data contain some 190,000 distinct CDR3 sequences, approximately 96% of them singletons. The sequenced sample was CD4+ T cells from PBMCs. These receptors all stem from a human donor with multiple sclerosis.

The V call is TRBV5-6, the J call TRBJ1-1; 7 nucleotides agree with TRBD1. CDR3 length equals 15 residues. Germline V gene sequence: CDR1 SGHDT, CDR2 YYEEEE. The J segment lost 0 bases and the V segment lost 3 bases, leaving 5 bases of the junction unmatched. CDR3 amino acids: CASSWTDRLNTEAFF. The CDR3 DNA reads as TGTGCCAGCAGCTGGACGGACAGGTTGAACACTGAAGCTTTCTTT. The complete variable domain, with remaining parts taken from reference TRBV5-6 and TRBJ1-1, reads DAGVTQSPTHLIKTRGQQVTLRCSPKSGHDTVSWYQQALGQGPQFIFQYYEEEERQRGNFPDRFSGHQFPNYSSELNVNALLLGDSALYLCASSWTDRLNTEAFFGQGTRLTVV.

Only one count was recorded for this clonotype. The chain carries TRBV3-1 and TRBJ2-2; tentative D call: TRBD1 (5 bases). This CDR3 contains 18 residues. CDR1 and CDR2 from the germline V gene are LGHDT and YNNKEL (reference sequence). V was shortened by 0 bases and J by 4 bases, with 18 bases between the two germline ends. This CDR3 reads CASSQDPWQGGSTGELFF. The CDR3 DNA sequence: TGTGCCAGCAGCCAAGACCCGTGGCAGGGCGGTAGCACCGGGGAGCTGTTTTTT.

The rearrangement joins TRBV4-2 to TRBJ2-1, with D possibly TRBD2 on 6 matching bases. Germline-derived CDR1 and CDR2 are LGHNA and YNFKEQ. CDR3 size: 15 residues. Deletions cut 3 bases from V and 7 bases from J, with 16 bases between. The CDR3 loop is CASSHTSLLRNEQFF. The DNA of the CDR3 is TGTGCCAGCAGCCACACTAGCTTGCTCCGGAATGAGCAGTTCTTC.

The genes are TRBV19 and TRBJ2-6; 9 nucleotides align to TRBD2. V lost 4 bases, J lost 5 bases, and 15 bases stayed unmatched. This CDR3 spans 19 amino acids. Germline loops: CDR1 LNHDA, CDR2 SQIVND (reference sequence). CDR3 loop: CASSSWRGGQTTRANVLTF. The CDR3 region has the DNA TGTGCCAGTAGTAGTTGGCGGGGGGGCCAGACTACCAGGGCCAACGTCCTGACTTTC.

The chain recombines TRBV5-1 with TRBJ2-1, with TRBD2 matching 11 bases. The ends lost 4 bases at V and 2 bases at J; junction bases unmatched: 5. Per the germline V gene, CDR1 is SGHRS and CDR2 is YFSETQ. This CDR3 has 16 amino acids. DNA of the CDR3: TGCGCCAGCAGCCGGACGGGACTAGCGGCCTACAATGAGCAGTTCTTC. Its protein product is CASSRTGLAAYNEQFF.

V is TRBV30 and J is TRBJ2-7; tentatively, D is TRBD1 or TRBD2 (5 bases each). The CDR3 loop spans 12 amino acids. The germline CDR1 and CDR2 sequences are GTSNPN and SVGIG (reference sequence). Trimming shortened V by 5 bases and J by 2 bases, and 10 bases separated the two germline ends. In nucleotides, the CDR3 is TGTGCCTGGGGGGACGGAACCTACGAGCAGTACTTC. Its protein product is CAWGDGTYEQYF.

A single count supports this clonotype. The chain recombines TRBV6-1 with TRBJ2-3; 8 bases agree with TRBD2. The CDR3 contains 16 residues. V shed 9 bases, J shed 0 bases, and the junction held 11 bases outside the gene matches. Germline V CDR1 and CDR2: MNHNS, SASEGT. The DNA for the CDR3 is TGTGCCAGTGCCCCGTTGGTAGCGGGGAGCACAGATACGCAGTATTTT. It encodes CASAPLVAGSTDTQYF.

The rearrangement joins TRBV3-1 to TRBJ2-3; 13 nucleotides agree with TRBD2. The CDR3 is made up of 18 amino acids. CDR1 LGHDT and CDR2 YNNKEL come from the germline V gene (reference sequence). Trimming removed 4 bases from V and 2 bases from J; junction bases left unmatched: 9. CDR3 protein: CASSPGLAGDHYTDTQYF. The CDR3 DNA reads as TGTGCCAGCAGCCCCGGACTAGCGGGGGACCATTACACAGATACGCAGTATTTT.

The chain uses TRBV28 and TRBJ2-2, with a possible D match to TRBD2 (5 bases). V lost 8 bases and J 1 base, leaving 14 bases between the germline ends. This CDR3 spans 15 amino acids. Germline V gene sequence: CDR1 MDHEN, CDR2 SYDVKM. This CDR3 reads CASRHFGLNTGELFF. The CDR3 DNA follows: TGTGCCAGCCGGCACTTCGGACTGAACACCGGGGAGCTGTTTTTT.

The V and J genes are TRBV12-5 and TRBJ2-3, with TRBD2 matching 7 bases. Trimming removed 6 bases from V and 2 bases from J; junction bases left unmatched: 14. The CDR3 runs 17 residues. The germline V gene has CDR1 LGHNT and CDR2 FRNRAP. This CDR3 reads CASGRGRSSGDTDTQYF. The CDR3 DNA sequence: TGTGCTAGTGGCCGGGGTCGGTCCAGCGGGGACACAGATACGCAGTATTTT.

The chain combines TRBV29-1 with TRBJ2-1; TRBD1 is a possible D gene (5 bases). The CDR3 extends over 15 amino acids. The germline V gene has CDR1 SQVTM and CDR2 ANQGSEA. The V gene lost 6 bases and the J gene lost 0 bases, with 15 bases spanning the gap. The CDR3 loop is CSVLGHLSSYNEQFF. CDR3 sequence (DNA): TGCAGCGTCCTAGGACACTTGAGCTCCTACAATGAGCAGTTCTTC.

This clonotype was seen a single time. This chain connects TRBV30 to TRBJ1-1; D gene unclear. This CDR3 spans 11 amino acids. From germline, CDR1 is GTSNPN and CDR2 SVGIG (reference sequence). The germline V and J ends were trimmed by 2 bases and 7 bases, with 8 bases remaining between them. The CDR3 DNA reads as TGTGCCTGGAGTTCTACGCGTGAAGCTTTCTTT. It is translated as CAWSSTREAFF.

CDR3 loop: CASGGWREDIQYF. The CDR3 bases are TGTGCCAGCGGGGGGTGGAGAGAAGACATTCAGTACTTC. The V and J genes are TRBV27 and TRBJ2-4; D might be TRBD2 (6 bases). V lost 8 bases, J lost 8 bases, and 16 bases lay in between. The CDR3 is 13 amino acids. Germline-derived CDR1 and CDR2 are MNHEY and SMNVEV (reference sequence).

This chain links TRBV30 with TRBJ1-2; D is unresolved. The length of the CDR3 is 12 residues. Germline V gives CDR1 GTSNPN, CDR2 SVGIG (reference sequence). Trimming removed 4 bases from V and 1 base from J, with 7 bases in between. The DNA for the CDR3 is TGTGCCTGGACCACATTTAACTATGGCTACACCTTC. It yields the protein CAWTTFNYGYTF.

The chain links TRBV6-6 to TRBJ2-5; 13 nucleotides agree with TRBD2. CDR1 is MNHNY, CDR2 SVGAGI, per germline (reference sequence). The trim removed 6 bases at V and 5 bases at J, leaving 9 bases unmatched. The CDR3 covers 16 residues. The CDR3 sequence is CASSPGLAGEGETQYF. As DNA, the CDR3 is TGTGCCAGCAGCCCTGGACTAGCGGGGGAAGGGGAGACCCAGTACTTC.

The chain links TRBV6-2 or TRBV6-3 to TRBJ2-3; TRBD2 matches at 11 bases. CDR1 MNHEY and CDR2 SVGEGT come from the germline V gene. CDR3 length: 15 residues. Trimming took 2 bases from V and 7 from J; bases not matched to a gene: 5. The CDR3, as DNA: TGTGCCAGCAGTTACGGCTCTAGCGGGGGGAATACGCAGTATTTT. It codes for CASSYGSSGGNTQYF.

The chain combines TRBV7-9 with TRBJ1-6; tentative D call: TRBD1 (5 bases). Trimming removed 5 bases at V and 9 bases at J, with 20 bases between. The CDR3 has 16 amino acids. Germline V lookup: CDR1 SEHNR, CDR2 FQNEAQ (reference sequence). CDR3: CASSAAGGARGSPLHF. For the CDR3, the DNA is TGTGCCAGCAGCGCAGCCGGAGGGGCGCGGGGTTCACCCCTCCACTTT.

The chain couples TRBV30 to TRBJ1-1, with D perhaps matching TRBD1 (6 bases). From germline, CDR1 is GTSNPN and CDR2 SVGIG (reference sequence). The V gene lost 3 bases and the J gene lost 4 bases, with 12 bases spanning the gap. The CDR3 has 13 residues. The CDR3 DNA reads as TGTGCCTGGAGACGGGGGGCGGCCACTGAAGCTTTCTTT. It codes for CAWRRGAATEAFF.

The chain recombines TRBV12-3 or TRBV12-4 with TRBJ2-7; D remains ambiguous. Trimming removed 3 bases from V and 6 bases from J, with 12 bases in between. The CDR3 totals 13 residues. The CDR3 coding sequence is TGTGCCAGCAGTTTTAACACTTGGGGCGAGCAGTACTTC. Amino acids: CASSFNTWGEQYF.

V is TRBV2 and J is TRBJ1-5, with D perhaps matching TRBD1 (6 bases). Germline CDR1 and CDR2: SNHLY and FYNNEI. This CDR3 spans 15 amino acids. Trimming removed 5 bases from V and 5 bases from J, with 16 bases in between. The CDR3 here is CASSNKRGDDQPQHF. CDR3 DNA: TGTGCCAGCAGTAATAAGAGGGGGGACGATCAGCCCCAGCATTTT.

The CDR3 DNA sequence: TGCGCCAGCAGTCTCCCGACAGGGACCGATGGCTACACCTTC. As protein: CASSLPTGTDGYTF. V gene TRBV23-1 combines with J gene TRBJ1-2; 7 bases are shared with TRBD1. TRBV23-1 is flagged as an ORF with uncertain function. There are 14 residues in the CDR3. V lost 4 bases and J lost 6; bases outside the gene matches: 8.

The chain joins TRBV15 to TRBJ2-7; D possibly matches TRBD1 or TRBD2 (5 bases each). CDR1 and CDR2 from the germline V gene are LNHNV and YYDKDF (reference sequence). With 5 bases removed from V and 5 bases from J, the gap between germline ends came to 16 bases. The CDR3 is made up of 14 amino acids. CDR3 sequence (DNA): TGTGCCACCAGCCTCCGGGACCGGGTCCACGAGCAGTACTTC. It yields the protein CATSLRDRVHEQYF.

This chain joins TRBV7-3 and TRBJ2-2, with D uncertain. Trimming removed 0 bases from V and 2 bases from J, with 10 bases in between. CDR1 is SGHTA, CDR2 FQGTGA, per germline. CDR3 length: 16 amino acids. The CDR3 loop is CASSLTFGKNTGELFF. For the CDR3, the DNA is TGTGCCAGCAGCTTAACGTTCGGCAAAAACACCGGGGAGCTGTTTTTT. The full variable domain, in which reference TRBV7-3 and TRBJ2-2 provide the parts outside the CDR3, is GAGVSQTPSNKVTEKGKYVELRCDPISGHTALYWYRQSLGQGPEFLIYFQGTGAADDSGLPNDRFFAVRPEGSVSTLKIQRTERGDSAVYLCASSLTFGKNTGELFFGEGSRLTVL.

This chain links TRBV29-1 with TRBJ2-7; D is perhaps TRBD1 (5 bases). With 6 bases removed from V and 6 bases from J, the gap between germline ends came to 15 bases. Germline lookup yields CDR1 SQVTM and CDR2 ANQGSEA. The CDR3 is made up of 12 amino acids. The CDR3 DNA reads TGCAGCGTCCAGGGTTCTTGGGGCGAGCAGTACTTC. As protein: CSVQGSWGEQYF.